The source of this T cell receptor (beta chain) is a study of cytomegalovirus exposure and HLA in healthy donors. Study-wide results and caveats: V- and J-gene trimming in TCR beta was tied to a missense DCLRE1C variant by an analysis performed later. A few CMV-associated chains proved CMV antigen-specific in vitro.

Remarks on this clone: Its antigen is as yet unknown.

Vbeta (60) and Jbeta (13) primers were used in the PCR. In the original processing: A later analysis counted about 80 million unique TCR beta chains, around 12 million shared. The assay was immunoSEQ multiplex PCR, and TCRdb's table has in-frame clones only and misses some. That table supplies the V and J calls and clone size; D and trimming were determined from the DNA. The sample lists approximately 110,000 clones, 65% to 85% seen once, with over 0.2% in the top ten. The clonotype was recovered from a man between 45 and 60 years old in good health and CMV-seronegative. The sequencing input was PBMCs.

In nucleotides, the CDR3 is TGTGCCAGCAGCTCCGGGACTATCTCAGATACGCAGTATTTT. Translating gives CASSSGTISDTQYF. This chain links TRBV5-8 with TRBJ2-3; 7 nucleotides line up with TRBD2. With 3 bases clipped from V and 4 bases from J, the junction kept 5 bases outside the gene matches. Germline-derived CDR1 and CDR2 are SGHTS and YDEGEE. The length of the CDR3 is 14 residues.